This entry features one TCR beta chain sequence. In the authors' workflow: ImmunoSEQ yielded junction-only sequences lacking quality scores, so filtering differed. Sequenced by immunoSEQ multiplex PCR; TCRdb stores in-frame clones only, minus some. The DNA was the basis for D and trimming; V, J and clone size are from that table. This repertoire shows more than 600,000 clones, about 92% found once; its top ten account for nearly 25%. The CDR3 contains 16 residues. V shed 0 bases and J 8 bases; nucleotides not matched to a gene: 7. CDR1 and CDR2 (germline): SGHDN, FVKESK. CD45RO negativity and positive selection for CCR7 defined naive CD8 cells, a population that excluded terminally differentiated effector memory CD45RA+ cells. Every donor was a Caucasian adult from Nashville, Tennessee. The data stem from a study of shared clonotypes between healthy human individuals. For the study at large: Three plates each covered CD4 naive and memory; CD8 naive two, CD8 memory one.

Sample: naive CD8+ T cells sorted from blood. The V gene is TRBV14, the J gene TRBJ2-1, with 10 bases identical to TRBD2. The receptor was derived from a man aged 25-40 years in good health. The DNA for the CDR3 is TGTGCCAGCAGCCAAGACGCCCTAGCGGGAGCCCATGAGCAGTTCTTC. Translated: CASSQDALAGAHEQFF.